The clone carrying this TCR beta chain appeared many times. Its antigen is unknown. The record originates from a study of blood T cells in healthy people across ages. Whenever a sample was processed, at least 6.5 million PBMCs were isolated. Findings and limits, study-wide: Roughly linear declines in TCR beta diversity per million T cells occurred with age. More naive CD4+ cells and higher diversity were found in long-lived than in aged donors.

This CDR3 comprises 13 residues. CDR1 is SQVTM and CDR2 is ANQGSEA in the germline V gene. The V end was cut by 1 base, the J end by 8 bases, with 12 bases between. A J-beta primer mix and a sample-barcoded 5' primer were used in a second PCR of roughly 6 to 11 cycles. The template-switch adaptor was a 5' adaptor with 12 random nucleotides. It tagged each cDNA molecule. TCRdb reprocessed the 5' RACE reads via MiXCR and lists one record per CDR3 protein. The sample includes around 1,500,000 distinct CDR3 sequences, roughly 28% of them seen just once. This receptor was identified in a woman younger than 45 in good health. The rearrangement joins TRBV29-1 to TRBJ2-1; D is undetermined. Source material: blood. The CDR3 coding sequence is TGCAGCGTTGAAGGGTCAGGAGAGTATGAGCAGTTCTTC. It codes for CSVEGSGEYEQFF.